The 26 T cell receptor beta chains given below trace back to one sample, sequenced in a study of T cells in localized non-small cell lung cancer. Data came from immunoSEQ multiplex PCR; TCRdb stores just in-frame clones and leaves some out. The sample includes 4,500 to 6,500 clones, about three fifths of them seen just once. This material consisted of lymph node tissue, taken before any cancer treatment. The receptors were sampled from a male donor older than 55 with stage I squamous cell lung carcinoma.

V is TRBV29-1 and J is TRBJ2-3; D remains ambiguous. V was clipped by 3 bases and J by 1 base, with 8 bases between them. The CDR3 is 13 residues long. Per the germline V gene, CDR1 is SQVTM and CDR2 is ANQGSEA. The DNA of the CDR3 is TGCAGCGTTGACACACCTGGCACAGATACGCAGTATTTT. Encoded protein: CSVDTPGTDTQYF.

The J gene is TRBJ2-1, the V gene TRBV11-3; 10 bases match TRBD2. CDR3 length equals 16 residues. The germline gives CDR1 SGHNT, CDR2 YENEEA. With V trimmed by 5 bases and J by 7 bases, 11 bases remained unmatched. The CDR3 DNA reads TGTGCCAGCAGCCCGCCCGGGACTAGCGCGGCTAATGAGCAGTTCTTC. This translates into CASSPPGTSAANEQFF.

The V call is TRBV28, the J call TRBJ2-5; 11 bases agree with TRBD2. The V and J ends lost 6 bases and 7 bases, in that order; junction bases with no gene match: 7. The CDR3 loop spans 14 amino acids. Looked up from germline, CDR1 is MDHEN and CDR2 is SYDVKM. In DNA form, the CDR3 reads TGTGCCAGCAGCCTAGCGGGAGGAATCCGGACCCAGTACTTC. Its protein product is CASSLAGGIRTQYF.

This clone was seen a few times. V is TRBV1 and J is TRBJ1-1. TRBV1 is tagged as a pseudogene. The CDR3 is 15 residues long. Here the CDR3 reads CASSQEGKGRSEAFF. The CDR3 bases are TGCGCCAGCAGCCAAGAAGGTAAAGGGAGATCCGAAGCTTTCTTT.

This chain connects TRBV27 to TRBJ2-7; either TRBD1 or TRBD2 may fit D (5 bases each). V shed 1 base and J shed 2 bases, with 15 bases lying between them. The germline V gene has CDR1 MNHEY and CDR2 SMNVEV (reference sequence). The CDR3 has 16 residues. The CDR3 reads CASSLFSSGTTYEQYF. The CDR3 DNA is TGTGCCAGCAGTTTATTTAGCTCGGGGACCACCTACGAGCAGTACTTC.

In this sample, this clone turned up once. The chain combines TRBV30 with TRBJ2-7; 9 nucleotides align to TRBD2. The CDR3 extends over 15 amino acids. Germline V CDR1 and CDR2: GTSNPN, SVGIG (reference sequence). The V and J ends lost 2 bases and 2 bases, in that order; junction bases with no gene match: 7. In DNA form, the CDR3 reads TGTGCCTGGAGTACGGCTAGCGGGACCACCTACGAGCAGTACTTC. The encoded protein is CAWSTASGTTYEQYF.

The CDR3 DNA follows: TGTGCCAGCTCCCTAGCGGGAGCGGTTTCCTACAATGAGCAGTTCTTC. Its translation: CASSLAGAVSYNEQFF. The chain combines TRBV9 with TRBJ2-1; 10 nucleotides line up with TRBD2. The J segment lost 1 base and the V segment lost 7 bases, leaving 8 bases of the junction unmatched. CDR1 and CDR2 from the germline V gene are SGDLS and YYNGEE. The CDR3 totals 16 residues.

The chain is built from TRBV18 and TRBJ1-1; D is undetermined. This CDR3 contains 13 residues. Germline CDR1 KGHSH, CDR2 LQKENI. Trimming took 3 bases from V and 3 from J, leaving 8 bases between them. Here the CDR3 DNA reads TGTGCCAGCTCACCGTCGAGGGACACTGAAGCTTTCTTT. It encodes CASSPSRDTEAFF.

This clone showed up just a few times. The V and J genes are TRBV6-8 and TRBJ1-1, with D possibly matching TRBD1 (6 bases). The germline V gene encodes CDR1 MNHGY and CDR2 SAAAGT. V gave up 2 bases and J gave up 4 bases, with 8 bases separating them. CDR3 length: 13 amino acids. This CDR3 is CASSYTGSTEAFF. The CDR3 nucleotides read TGTGCCAGCAGTTACACAGGGAGCACTGAAGCTTTCTTT.

This chain joins TRBV9 and TRBJ1-3; 10 positions agree with TRBD1. The ends lost 8 bases at V and 2 bases at J; junction bases unmatched: 4. The CDR3 length is 14 residues. Germline V gives CDR1 SGDLS, CDR2 YYNGEE. The CDR3 spells CASRGQGPGNTIYF. CDR3 coding DNA: TGTGCCAGTAGGGGACAGGGGCCTGGAAACACCATATATTTT.

This clone has more than one count but fewer than ten. The chain links TRBV19 to TRBJ2-7; TRBD1 agrees at 9 bases. After removal of 8 bases from V and 2 bases from J, the junction contained 7 bases not matched to a gene. This CDR3 contains 14 residues. Germline loops: CDR1 LNHDA, CDR2 SQIVND (reference sequence). The CDR3 DNA follows: TGTGCCAGTCACCAACAGGGGGCCGCCTACGAGCAGTACTTC. It is translated as CASHQQGAAYEQYF.

This clone was observed a few times. J is TRBJ1-1 and V is TRBV11-3, with TRBD1 matching 7 bases. With 1 base clipped from V and 1 base from J, the junction kept 12 bases outside the gene matches. CDR3 size: 18 residues. Germline lookup yields CDR1 SGHNT and CDR2 YENEEA. The CDR3 DNA reads as TGTGCCAGCAGCTTAGTTCAGGGGGTGAGGACATCGAACACTGAAGCTTTCTTT. This encodes CASSLVQGVRTSNTEAFF.

V and J are TRBV7-6 and TRBJ2-2; the match to TRBD1 covers 9 bases. This CDR3 has 16 amino acids. The junction had 5 bases not matched to a gene; V was cut back by 5 bases and J by 1 base. The germline gives CDR1 SGHVS, CDR2 FNYEAQ. In DNA form, the CDR3 reads TGTGCCAGCAGCAGGACAGGGGCCGGGAACACCGGGGAGCTGTTTTTT. Its translation is CASSRTGAGNTGELFF.

This clone appeared a few times. The DNA for the CDR3 is TGTGCCAGTAGTATTGGAGGGACGGCGAACACTGAAGCTTTCTTT. Protein sequence: CASSIGGTANTEAFF. The rearrangement links TRBV19 to TRBJ1-1, with a tentative D call TRBD1 (5 bases). V lost 3 bases to trimming and J lost 1 base, with 12 bases between them. CDR1 LNHDA and CDR2 SQIVND come from the germline V gene (reference sequence). The CDR3 length is 15 residues.

This chain uses TRBV28 with TRBJ1-3; TRBD1 agrees at 7 bases. Germline CDR1 reads MDHEN; CDR2 reads SYDVKM. This CDR3 contains 17 residues. Unmatched junction bases numbered 8, after V lost 3 bases and J lost 0 bases. The CDR3 protein is CASSFSHRGRSGNTIYF. CDR3 coding DNA: TGTGCCAGCAGTTTTTCCCACAGGGGTCGCTCTGGAAACACCATATATTTT.

This clone has only a few counts. An end of the junction does not agree with germline; a read error may underlie this. This chain connects TRBV6-8 to TRBJ2-7; D not resolved. The length of the CDR3 is 14 residues. Germline V gene lookup returns CDR1 MNHGY and CDR2 SAAAGT. In DNA, the CDR3 is TGTGCCATCAGTGTGCAGATCACAAGCTACGAGCAGTACTTC. Residues: CAISVQITSYEQYF.

This clone was seen a handful of times. In nucleotides, the CDR3 is TGTGCCAGCAGTTACTCGGGAGGGATCAGTAAAGAGACCCAGTACTTC. Protein product: CASSYSGGISKETQYF. The chain has TRBV6-8 and TRBJ2-5, with TRBD2 identical over 7 bases. Per the germline V gene, CDR1 is MNHGY and CDR2 is SAAAGT. The CDR3 spans 16 residues. V trimming: 0 bases; J trimming: 3 bases; junction bases outside the gene matches: 7.

This rearrangement joins TRBV9 to TRBJ2-1, with D unresolved. The CDR3 runs to 17 residues. Germline CDR1 SGDLS, CDR2 YYNGEE. Trimming stripped 2 bases from V and 1 base from J, with 16 bases between. The CDR3 loop reads CASSVKDRVGSYNEQFF. In nucleotides, the CDR3 is TGTGCCAGCAGCGTTAAAGACCGGGTGGGTTCCTACAATGAGCAGTTCTTC.

The chain links TRBV6-7 to TRBJ1-2; D ambiguous. TRBV6-7 is an ORF, and what it does is uncertain. With 4 bases removed from V and 5 bases from J, the gap between germline ends came to 8 bases. The CDR3 sequence is 12 residues long. CDR3 nucleotides: TGTGCCAGCAGTTTTTTACGATATGGCTACACCTTC. Its protein product is CASSFLRYGYTF.

The rearrangement links TRBV30 to TRBJ1-1, with D hard to call. The length of the CDR3 is 12 residues. Germline V gene data show CDR1 as GTSNPN and CDR2 as SVGIG (reference sequence). V lost 5 bases and J 0 bases, leaving 7 bases between the germline ends. CDR3 sequence (DNA): TGTGCCTGGGACCGTATGAACACTGAAGCTTTCTTT. Translated: CAWDRMNTEAFF.

The chain is built from TRBV28 and TRBJ1-1; TRBD1 might be the D (5 bases). The germline V gene has CDR1 MDHEN and CDR2 SYDVKM. V was pared by 2 bases and J by 0 bases, with 13 bases between. This CDR3 is built from 16 residues. Here the CDR3 DNA reads TGTGCCAGCAGTTTACCGGTGGCAGGGATGAACACTGAAGCTTTCTTT. Encoded protein: CASSLPVAGMNTEAFF.

This chain uses TRBV12-5 with TRBJ2-7; 7 bases map to TRBD2. This CDR3 has 14 residues. The germline CDR1 and CDR2 sequences are LGHNT and FRNRAP. V was pared by 6 bases and J by 3 bases, with 8 bases of the junction left unmatched. CDR3 DNA: TGTGCTAGTGGGACCACTAGCGAGCGCTACGAGCAGTACTTC. Its protein product is CASGTTSERYEQYF. The full variable domain, in which reference TRBV12-5 and TRBJ2-7 provide the parts outside the CDR3, is DARVTQTPRHKVTEMGQEVTMRCQPILGHNTVFWYRQTMMQGLELLAYFRNRAPLDDSGMPKDRFSAEMPDATLATLKIQPSEPRDSAVYFCASGTTSERYEQYFGPGTRLTVT.

The rearrangement links TRBV28 to TRBJ1-1; 7 bases match TRBD1. The V gene end was trimmed by 10 bases and the J gene end by 0 bases; junction bases not matched to a gene: 5. Germline lookup yields CDR1 MDHEN and CDR2 SYDVKM. The CDR3 extends over 13 amino acids. The DNA of the CDR3 is TGTGCCATCCTGGGACAGATGAACACTGAAGCTTTCTTT. It specifies CAILGQMNTEAFF.

This clone has a single count. V usage is TRBV30 and J usage is TRBJ2-3; D may be TRBD1 (5 bases). Trimming shortened V by 2 bases and J by 2 bases, and 8 bases separated the two germline ends. The CDR3 totals 13 residues. Germline V lookup: CDR1 GTSNPN, CDR2 SVGIG (reference sequence). The CDR3 sequence: CAWSRGNTDTQYF. As DNA, the CDR3 is TGTGCCTGGAGTAGGGGAAACACAGATACGCAGTATTTT.

The sample holds a few counts of this clone. This sequence joins TRBV11-3 and TRBJ2-3, with 11 bases aligning to TRBD1. V lost 1 base to trimming and J lost 11 bases; unmatched junction nucleotides: 14. Germline CDR1 SGHNT, CDR2 YENEEA. This CDR3 is 17 amino acids long. The CDR3 region is CASSLGAPGQGDSRQYF. CDR3 nucleotides: TGTGCCAGCAGCTTAGGAGCCCCGGGACAGGGGGATAGTCGGCAGTATTTT.

The V gene is TRBV28, the J gene TRBJ2-7, with 8 bases aligning to TRBD1. There are 16 residues in the CDR3. The ends lost 3 bases at V and 1 base at J; junction bases unmatched: 8. Germline V CDR1 and CDR2: MDHEN, SYDVKM. As DNA, the CDR3 is TGTGCCAGCAGTTTCTCCGGGACAGGAAATTCCTACGAGCAGTACTTC. Its translation: CASSFSGTGNSYEQYF.